In its sample, the clone carrying this T cell receptor beta chain was seen once. The antigen remains undetermined. PCR primers comprised 60 Vbeta and 13 Jbeta primers. Original handling: Later, roughly 80 million unique TCR beta chains were counted in an analysis, and approximately 10 million of them were shared. TCRdb's table, derived via immunoSEQ multiplex PCR, lists solely in-frame clones and lacks some. The V and J calls and clone size come from that table; D and trimming were worked out from the DNA. The sample has about 86,000 clones, around 78% seen once; the top ten hold 2.5%. CDR1 and CDR2 from the germline V gene are SEHNR and FQNEAQ (reference sequence). The CDR3 sequence is 13 residues long. The junction had 2 bases not matched to a gene; V was cut back by 4 bases and J by 5 bases. The sample comes from a study of cytomegalovirus exposure and HLA in healthy donors. Study-wide results and caveats: According to the study, 150 to 200 TCR beta chains were cytomegalovirus-associated.

Material: PBMCs. This receptor was identified in a male donor in good health and CMV-seropositive. The chain employs TRBV7-9 and TRBJ2-1; TRBD2 matches 7 bases. The CDR3 DNA is TGTGCCAGCAGCTCGCTAGCGGACAATGAGCAGTTCTTC. This codes for CASSSLADNEQFF. Filled out from reference TRBV7-9 and TRBJ2-1, the complete variable domain reads DTGVSQNPRHKITKRGQNVTFRCDPISEHNRLYWYRQTLGQGPEFLTYFQNEAQLEKSRLLSDRFSAERPKGSFSTLEIQRTEQGDSAMYLCASSSLADNEQFFGPGTRLTVL.